This section outlines one TCR beta chain sequence together with its context. Its antigen is unidentified. This may be a read error, as it is one base from a much larger clone. The sample originates from a study of T cells in Graves' hyperthyroidism and ophthalmopathy. The CDR3 consists of 15 residues. V lost 3 bases to trimming and J lost 7 bases; unmatched junction nucleotides: 3. Germline V gene lookup returns CDR1 SGHDT and CDR2 YYEEEE. TCR beta CDR3 regions were amplified from RNA. HTBI primers were the set used in a first-round RT-PCR of the TCR CDR3. Each CDR3 protein gets one entry after TCRdb re-called the multiplex PCR reads with MiXCR. The sample consists of about 560,000 distinct CDR3 sequences, 16% of them appearing once. General study results and limits: A 13 V-J model separated ophthalmopathy from stable hyperthyroidism.

Sequenced sample: blood. The chain uses TRBV5-6 and TRBJ1-6, with 11 bases matching TRBD1. The sequence came from a woman younger than 35 with Graves' hyperthyroidism. The CDR3 sequence is CASSSGTGGNSPLHF. The CDR3 bases are TGTGCCAGCAGCTCTGGGACAGGGGGGAATTCACCCCTCCACTTT.